These 24 T cell receptor beta chains were all obtained from the same sample, sequenced in a study of PD-1 blockade in classical Hodgkin lymphoma (dated by TCRdb to about 2020). Reading the label with the study, this specimen's time point is: cycle 4 day 1 (C4D1), after about 6 weeks of nivolumab. Every trial patient had relapsed after autologous stem cell transplantation, and cohorts A, B and C differed in prior brentuximab vedotin exposure. The library came from the immunoSEQ multiplex PCR assay. The immuneACCESS repertoire file appears here via TCRdb, limited to in-frame rearrangements. These files lack a portion of the clones; in checked studies, under half of the deficit traces to unresolved V genes, and the cause of the others is not known. The sample data list just under 65,000 clones, and about 92% of these were observed just once. The ten largest clones add up to around 8% of the sample.

Sequenced material: peripheral blood mononuclear cells (PBMCs), taken before the fourth cycle of nivolumab. These receptors all stem from a human donor with classical Hodgkin lymphoma.

The V call is TRBV7-9, the J call TRBJ2-3; D perhaps matches TRBD2 (5 bases). Trimming cost V 3 bases and J 7 bases, with 14 bases left between them. CDR1 is SEHNR and CDR2 is FQNEAQ in the germline V gene (reference sequence). The CDR3 contains 14 residues. CDR3 DNA: TGTGCCAGCAGCTTGGGAATTAGGGAGAATACGCAGTATTTT. Translated: CASSLGIRENTQYF.

J is TRBJ1-4 and V is TRBV15; the D gene is possibly TRBD1 (5 bases). The CDR3 is 16 amino acids. V lost 1 base and J 2 bases, leaving 11 bases between the germline ends. Germline CDR1 and CDR2: LNHNV and YYDKDF (reference sequence). The CDR3 nucleotides are TGTGCCACCAGCAGAGCCCCACAGGCGACTAATGAAAAACTGTTTTTT. It specifies CATSRAPQATNEKLFF.

About this clone itself: Other DNA sequences within the sample encode an identical CDR3. The chain has TRBV11-2 and TRBJ1-4; D not resolved. Germline CDR1 and CDR2: SGHAT and FQNNGV. The CDR3 is made up of 11 amino acids. The V gene lost 3 bases and the J gene lost 7 bases, with 3 bases spanning the gap. CDR3 protein: CASSLSEKLFF. CDR3 in DNA: TGTGCCAGCAGCTTGAGTGAAAAACTGTTTTTT.

This clone appeared once. The CDR3 DNA is TGTGCCAGCTCACCATCCTACAGGGGGTACGAGCAGTACTTC. It specifies CASSPSYRGYEQYF. The chain is built from TRBV18 and TRBJ2-7, with 8 bases fitting TRBD1. Germline V lookup: CDR1 KGHSH, CDR2 LQKENI. Losses at the gene ends were 2 bases for V and 4 bases for J; bases not matched to a gene: 4. The CDR3 extends over 14 amino acids.

The gene calls are TRBV5-1 and TRBJ1-4; D is unresolved. CDR1 and CDR2 from the germline V gene are SGHRS and YFSETQ. The CDR3 is made up of 13 amino acids. The V and J ends lost 0 bases and 2 bases respectively, with 2 bases between them. The CDR3: CASSLVTNEKLFF. The DNA for the CDR3 is TGCGCCAGCAGCTTGGTTACTAATGAAAAACTGTTTTTT.

The rearrangement uses TRBV19 and TRBJ2-3; TRBD2 aligns across 8 bases. V dropped 7 bases and J dropped 4; count of bases not matched to a gene: 4. In germline, CDR1 is LNHDA, CDR2 SQIVND (reference sequence). The CDR3 totals 13 residues. The CDR3 sequence is CASNRGGADTQYF. CDR3 nucleotide sequence: TGTGCCAGTAATCGGGGGGGGGCAGATACGCAGTATTTT.

The chain carries TRBV5-5 and TRBJ1-2; maybe TRBD1 (5 bases). CDR1 and CDR2 from the germline V gene are SGHKS and YYEKEE (reference sequence). The V end lost 0 bases, the J end lost 5 bases, and 8 bases lay between the germline ends. The CDR3 spans 13 residues. The CDR3 region is CASSLAQGYGYTF. The CDR3 DNA reads TGTGCCAGCAGCTTGGCCCAGGGTTATGGCTACACCTTC.

This chain uses TRBV29-1 with TRBJ2-1; the match to TRBD2 covers 9 bases. The CDR3 covers 15 residues. Germline trimming cut 4 bases from V and 2 bases from J; bases unmatched to any gene: 6. Looked up from germline, CDR1 is SQVTM and CDR2 is ANQGSEA. The CDR3 loop is CSVVDQREAYNEQFF. As DNA, the CDR3 is TGCAGCGTTGTTGATCAGCGGGAGGCCTACAATGAGCAGTTCTTC.

The chain recombines TRBV5-1 with TRBJ1-1, with 9 bases identical to TRBD1. The CDR3 has 16 amino acids. Trimming removed 3 bases from V and 1 base from J; junction bases left unmatched: 7. Germline V gene sequence: CDR1 SGHRS, CDR2 YFSETQ. This chain's CDR3 is CASSSRTGEKNTEAFF. For the CDR3, the DNA is TGCGCCAGCAGCTCCCGGACAGGGGAAAAGAACACTGAAGCTTTCTTT. Full variable domain (outside the CDR3, taken from reference TRBV5-1 and TRBJ1-1): KAGVTQTPRYLIKTRGQQVTLSCSPISGHRSVSWYQQTPGQGLQFLFEYFSETQRNKGNFPGRFSGRQFSNSRSEMNVSTLELGDSALYLCASSSRTGEKNTEAFFGQGTRLTVV.

The V and J genes are TRBV28 and TRBJ2-6; D unresolved. Between the trimmed V and J ends, which lost 6 bases and 2 bases, there was a span of 8 bases. The CDR3 extends over 14 amino acids. Germline V gene lookup returns CDR1 MDHEN and CDR2 SYDVKM. This CDR3 is CASSPFPGANVLTF. CDR3 DNA sequence: TGTGCCAGCAGCCCCTTCCCTGGGGCCAACGTCCTGACTTTC.

The chain joins TRBV9 to TRBJ2-2; TRBD2 matches 8 bases. The CDR3 contains 17 residues. Germline V gene lookup returns CDR1 SGDLS and CDR2 YYNGEE. Trimming removed 0 bases from V and 1 base from J; junction bases left unmatched: 5. The CDR3 spells CASSVDQRERNTGELFF. CDR3 nucleotides: TGTGCCAGCAGCGTAGATCAGCGGGAGAGGAACACCGGGGAGCTGTTTTTT.

This chain connects TRBV18 to TRBJ2-2; D is unclear. Germline CDR1 KGHSH, CDR2 LQKENI. V was cut by 1 base and J by 6 bases, with 6 bases left in between. CDR3 length equals 13 residues. The CDR3 DNA follows: TGTGCCAGCTCACCACAGGGCCCCGGGGAGCTGTTTTTT. This sequence encodes CASSPQGPGELFF. Filled out from reference TRBV18 and TRBJ2-2, the complete variable domain reads NAGVMQNPRHLVRRRGQEARLRCSPMKGHSHVYWYRQLPEEGLKFMVYLQKENIIDESGMPKERFSAEFPKEGPSILRIQQVVRGDSAAYFCASSPQGPGELFFGEGSRLTVL.

The chain is built from TRBV27 and TRBJ1-5; D ambiguous. Germline CDR1 and CDR2: MNHEY and SMNVEV (reference sequence). Trimming left V 3 bases short and J 9 bases short, with 12 bases between. The CDR3 runs 13 residues. CDR3 nucleotide sequence: TGTGCCAGCAGTTTGGGTAGGTGGTGGCCCCAGCATTTT. Protein sequence: CASSLGRWWPQHF.

The chain uses TRBV27 and TRBJ2-7; 8 bases are shared with TRBD1. Germline V lookup: CDR1 MNHEY, CDR2 SMNVEV (reference sequence). CDR3 length: 13 residues. J lost 3 bases, V lost 4 bases, and 2 bases had no gene match. This chain's CDR3 is CASSSTGGYEQYF. CDR3 coding DNA: TGTGCCAGCAGTTCTACAGGGGGCTACGAGCAGTACTTC.

For the CDR3, the DNA is TGTGCTAGTGGTTTCGGGACAGGGGGAATGGAGACCCAGTACTTC. Translating gives CASGFGTGGMETQYF. The chain is built from TRBV12-5 and TRBJ2-5; 11 nucleotides line up with TRBD1. CDR3 length: 15 amino acids. The germline CDR1 and CDR2 sequences are LGHNT and FRNRAP. V was pared by 3 bases and J by 5 bases, with 5 bases of the junction left unmatched.

The chain uses TRBV7-9 and TRBJ2-1; 10 positions match TRBD2. Germline V lookup: CDR1 SEHNR, CDR2 FQNEAQ (reference sequence). The CDR3 has 18 amino acids. With 0 bases clipped from V and 7 bases from J, the junction kept 12 bases outside the gene matches. CDR3 in amino acids: CASSLARGAGGPINEQFF. The DNA of the CDR3 is TGTGCCAGCAGCTTAGCGCGGGGAGCGGGAGGGCCTATTAATGAGCAGTTCTTC.

This rearrangement joins TRBV11-2 to TRBJ1-1, with D uncertain. This CDR3 contains 13 residues. CDR1 and CDR2 (germline): SGHAT, FQNNGV. V was pared by 0 bases and J by 0 bases, with 2 bases between. The chain's CDR3 is CASSLELNTEAFF. The CDR3 DNA reads as TGTGCCAGCAGCTTAGAATTGAACACTGAAGCTTTCTTT.

V and J are TRBV18 and TRBJ2-7, with 7 nucleotides matching TRBD2. This CDR3 has 19 amino acids. The germline gives CDR1 KGHSH, CDR2 LQKENI. V shed 0 bases, J shed 0 bases, and the junction held 14 bases outside the gene matches. As DNA, the CDR3 is TGTGCCAGCTCACCACCCCTAGGACTAGACATGGTTAGCTCCTACGAGCAGTACTTC. It yields the protein CASSPPLGLDMVSSYEQYF.

This clone was seen just once. The rearrangement links TRBV19 to TRBJ2-1, with D possibly matching TRBD1 (5 bases). This CDR3 region has 13 residues. With 7 bases removed from V and 9 bases from J, the gap between germline ends came to 16 bases. The germline V gene encodes CDR1 LNHDA and CDR2 SQIVND (reference sequence). The CDR3 loop is CASNDLQAGEQFF. The CDR3 DNA is TGTGCCAGTAATGATTTACAGGCTGGTGAGCAGTTCTTC.

The J gene is TRBJ1-1, the V gene TRBV2; D is unresolved. CDR1 is SNHLY, CDR2 FYNNEI, per germline. V lost 6 bases and J 3 bases, leaving 11 bases between the germline ends. This CDR3 is 13 amino acids long. In nucleotides, the CDR3 is TGTGCCAGCAGCCGGGCATGGGACACTGAAGCTTTCTTT. Translation gives CASSRAWDTEAFF.

The chain uses TRBV18 and TRBJ1-5; D gene unclear. Trimming removed 5 bases at V and 7 bases at J, with 15 bases between. The CDR3 spans 14 residues. Germline values: CDR1 KGHSH, CDR2 LQKENI. CDR3: CASSTDAQAQPQHF. CDR3 bases: TGTGCCAGCTCAACCGACGCCCAGGCACAGCCCCAGCATTTT.

This rearrangement joins TRBV7-7 to TRBJ2-1, with TRBD2 matching over 9 bases. From germline, CDR1 is SSHAT and CDR2 FNYEAQ (reference sequence). The CDR3 is 13 residues long. The trim removed 5 bases at V and 15 bases at J, leaving 11 bases unmatched. The CDR3, as DNA: TGTGCCAGCAGCGAGGGGACTAGCTCCCGGCCGTTCTTC. Protein product: CASSEGTSSRPFF.

This clone was picked up one time. This chain links TRBV15 with TRBJ2-1; the D is unclear. Deletions cut 0 bases from V and 8 bases from J, with 11 bases between. Germline CDR1 LNHNV, CDR2 YYDKDF (reference sequence). This CDR3 comprises 14 residues. The CDR3 here is CATSRDLQNHEQFF. CDR3 DNA: TGTGCCACCAGCAGAGATCTTCAGAACCATGAGCAGTTCTTC.

This sequence joins TRBV27 and TRBJ2-3; 7 nucleotides agree with TRBD1. Germline assignment: CDR1 MNHEY and CDR2 SMNVEV (reference sequence). The CDR3 sequence is 15 residues long. With 5 bases clipped from V and 2 bases from J, the junction kept 7 bases outside the gene matches. The CDR3 loop reads CASSPGTALTDTQYF. Here the CDR3 DNA reads TGTGCCAGCAGTCCCGGGACAGCACTCACAGATACGCAGTATTTT.